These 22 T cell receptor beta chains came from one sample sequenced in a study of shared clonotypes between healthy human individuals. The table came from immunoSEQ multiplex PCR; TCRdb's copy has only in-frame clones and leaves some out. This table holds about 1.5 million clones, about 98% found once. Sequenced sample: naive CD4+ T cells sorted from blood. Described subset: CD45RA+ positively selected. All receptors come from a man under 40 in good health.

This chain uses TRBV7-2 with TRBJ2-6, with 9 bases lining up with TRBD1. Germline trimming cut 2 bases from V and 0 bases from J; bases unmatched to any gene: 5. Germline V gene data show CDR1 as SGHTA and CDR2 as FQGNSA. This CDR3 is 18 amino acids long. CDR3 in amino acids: CASSLRTGVFSGANVLTF. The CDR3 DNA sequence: TGTGCCAGCAGCTTAAGGACAGGGGTATTCTCTGGGGCCAACGTCCTGACTTTC.

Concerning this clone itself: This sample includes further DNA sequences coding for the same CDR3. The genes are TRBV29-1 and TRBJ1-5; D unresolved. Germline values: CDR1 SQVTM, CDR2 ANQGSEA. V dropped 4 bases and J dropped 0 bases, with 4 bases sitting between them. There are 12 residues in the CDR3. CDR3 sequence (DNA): TGCAGCGTTGGGGATAGCAATCAGCCCCAGCATTTT. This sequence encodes CSVGDSNQPQHF.

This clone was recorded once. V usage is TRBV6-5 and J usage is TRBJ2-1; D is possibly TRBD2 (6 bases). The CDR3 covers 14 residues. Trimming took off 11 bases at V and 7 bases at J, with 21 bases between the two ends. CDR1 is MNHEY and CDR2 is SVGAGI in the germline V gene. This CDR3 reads CASQKGSGRNEQFF. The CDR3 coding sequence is TGTGCCTCCCAGAAGGGTTCAGGGAGGAATGAGCAGTTCTTC.

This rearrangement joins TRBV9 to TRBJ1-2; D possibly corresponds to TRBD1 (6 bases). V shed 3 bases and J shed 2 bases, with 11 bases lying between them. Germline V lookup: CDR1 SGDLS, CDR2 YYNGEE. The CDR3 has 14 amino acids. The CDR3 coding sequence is TGTGCCAGCAGCGAGGGGGGTACAAACTATGGCTACACCTTC. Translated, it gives CASSEGGTNYGYTF.

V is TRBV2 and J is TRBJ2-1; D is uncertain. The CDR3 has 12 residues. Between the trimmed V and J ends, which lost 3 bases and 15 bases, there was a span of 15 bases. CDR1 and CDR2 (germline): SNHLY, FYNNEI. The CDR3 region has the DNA TGTGCCAGCAGTGATTACACCGACTCAAGGTTCTTC. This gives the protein CASSDYTDSRFF.

CDR3 sequence: CASSPGTHSHTGELFF. DNA for the CDR3: TGCGCCAGCAGCCCTGGAACTCATTCCCACACCGGGGAGCTGTTTTTT. The chain combines TRBV5-1 with TRBJ2-2; the D is unclear. The CDR3 totals 16 residues. With 4 bases removed from V and 3 bases from J, the gap between germline ends came to 16 bases. Germline V gene sequence: CDR1 SGHRS, CDR2 YFSETQ.

CDR3 DNA sequence: TGTGCCAGCAGCCCGCTACATACGCAGTATTTT. Amino acid sequence: CASSPLHTQYF. V usage is TRBV14 and J usage is TRBJ2-3; D is ambiguous. The CDR3 loop spans 11 amino acids. The V and J ends lost 4 bases and 7 bases respectively, with 6 bases between them. Germline CDR1 is SGHDN and CDR2 is FVKESK. Combining the CDR3 with reference TRBV14 and TRBJ2-3 gives the whole variable domain EAGVTQFPSHSVIEKGQTVTLRCDPISGHDNLYWYRRVMGKEIKFLLHFVKESKQDESGMPNNRFLAERTGGTYSTLKVQPAELEDSGVYFCASSPLHTQYFGPGTRLTVL.

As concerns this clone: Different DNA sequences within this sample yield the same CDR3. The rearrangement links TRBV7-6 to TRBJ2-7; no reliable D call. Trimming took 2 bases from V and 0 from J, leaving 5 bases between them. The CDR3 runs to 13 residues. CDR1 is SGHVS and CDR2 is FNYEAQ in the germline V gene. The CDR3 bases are TGTGCCAGCAGCTTAAGCCGCTCCTACGAGCAGTACTTC. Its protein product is CASSLSRSYEQYF.

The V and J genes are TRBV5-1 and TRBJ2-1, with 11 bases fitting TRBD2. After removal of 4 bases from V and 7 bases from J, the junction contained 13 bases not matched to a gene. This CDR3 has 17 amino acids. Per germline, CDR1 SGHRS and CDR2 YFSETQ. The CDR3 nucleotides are TGCGCCAGCAGCCCACTAGCGGGAGCGACCGCCGGAAATGAGCAGTTCTTC. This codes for CASSPLAGATAGNEQFF.

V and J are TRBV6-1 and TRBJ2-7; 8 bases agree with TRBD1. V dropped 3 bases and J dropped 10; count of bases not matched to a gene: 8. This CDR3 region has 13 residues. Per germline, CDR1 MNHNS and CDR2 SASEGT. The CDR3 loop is CASSELGQVEQYF. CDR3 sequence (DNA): TGTGCCAGCAGTGAGCTGGGACAGGTCGAACAGTACTTC.

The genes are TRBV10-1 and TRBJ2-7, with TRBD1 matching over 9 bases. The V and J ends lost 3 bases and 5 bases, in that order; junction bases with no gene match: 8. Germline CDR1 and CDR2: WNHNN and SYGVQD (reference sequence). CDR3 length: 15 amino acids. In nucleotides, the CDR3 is TGCGCCAGCAGTGAAACCGGGACAGGGTCCCACGAGCAGTACTTC. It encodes CASSETGTGSHEQYF.

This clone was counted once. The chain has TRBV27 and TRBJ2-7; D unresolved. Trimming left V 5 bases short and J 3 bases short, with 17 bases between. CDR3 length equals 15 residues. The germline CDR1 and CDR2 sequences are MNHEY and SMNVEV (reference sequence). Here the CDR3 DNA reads TGTGCCAGCAGTATACTCCGCGACCGAGACTACGAGCAGTACTTC. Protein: CASSILRDRDYEQYF.

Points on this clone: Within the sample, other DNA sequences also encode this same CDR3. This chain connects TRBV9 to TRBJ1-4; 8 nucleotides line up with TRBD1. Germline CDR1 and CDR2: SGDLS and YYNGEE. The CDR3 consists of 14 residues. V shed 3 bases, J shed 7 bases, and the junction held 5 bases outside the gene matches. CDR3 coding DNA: TGTGCCAGCAGCGCCGACAGGGGCGGTGAAAAACTGTTTTTT. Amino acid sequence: CASSADRGGEKLFF.

In nucleotides, the CDR3 is TGTGCCAGTAGTATAGAGGGACAGGGGGCTACAGATACGCAGTATTTT. Residues: CASSIEGQGATDTQYF. The V call is TRBV19, the J call TRBJ2-3; TRBD1 agrees at 12 bases. The V and J ends lost 0 bases and 3 bases, in that order; junction bases with no gene match: 1. CDR3 length: 16 amino acids. The germline gives CDR1 LNHDA, CDR2 SQIVND (reference sequence).

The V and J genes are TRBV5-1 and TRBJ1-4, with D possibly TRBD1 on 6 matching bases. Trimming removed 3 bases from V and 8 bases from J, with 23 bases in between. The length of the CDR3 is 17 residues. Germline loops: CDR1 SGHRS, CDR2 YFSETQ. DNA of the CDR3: TGCGCCAGCAGCTCTGGGGGGCAGGGACCCAAGGGGGAAAAACTGTTTTTT. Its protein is CASSSGGQGPKGEKLFF.

The CDR3 region is CASSKPGRLYEQYF. CDR3 sequence (DNA): TGTGCCAGCAGCAAACCGGGACGACTCTACGAGCAGTACTTC. The chain carries TRBV25-1 and TRBJ2-7; D may correspond to TRBD1 or TRBD2 (5 bases each). V gave up 6 bases and J gave up 3 bases, with 15 bases separating them. The CDR3 consists of 14 residues. Looked up from germline, CDR1 is MGHDK and CDR2 is SYGVNS.

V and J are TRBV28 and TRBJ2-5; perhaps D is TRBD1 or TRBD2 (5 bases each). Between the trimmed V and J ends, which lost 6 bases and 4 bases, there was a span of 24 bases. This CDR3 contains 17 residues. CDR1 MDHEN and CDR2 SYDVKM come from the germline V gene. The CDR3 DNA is TGTGCCAGCAGAATAGGGTGGGGGAAGGGGTCGGGAGAGACCCAGTACTTC. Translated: CASRIGWGKGSGETQYF.

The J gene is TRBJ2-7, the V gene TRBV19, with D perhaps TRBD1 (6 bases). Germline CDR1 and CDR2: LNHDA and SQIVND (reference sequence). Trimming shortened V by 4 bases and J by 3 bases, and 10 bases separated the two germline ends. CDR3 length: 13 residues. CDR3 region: CASSRDKNYEQYF. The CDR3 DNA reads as TGTGCCAGTAGTAGGGACAAAAACTACGAGCAGTACTTC.

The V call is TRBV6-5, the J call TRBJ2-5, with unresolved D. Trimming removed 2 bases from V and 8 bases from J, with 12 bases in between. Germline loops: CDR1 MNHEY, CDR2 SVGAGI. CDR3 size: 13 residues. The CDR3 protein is CASSYTLQGTQYF. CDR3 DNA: TGTGCCAGCAGTTACACCCTGCAAGGAACCCAGTACTTC.

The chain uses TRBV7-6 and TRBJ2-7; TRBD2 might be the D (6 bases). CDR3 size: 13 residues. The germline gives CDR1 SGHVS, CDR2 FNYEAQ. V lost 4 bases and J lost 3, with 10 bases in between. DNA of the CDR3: TGTGCCAGCAGCTCCACCGGGGGCTACGAGCAGTACTTC. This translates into CASSSTGGYEQYF.

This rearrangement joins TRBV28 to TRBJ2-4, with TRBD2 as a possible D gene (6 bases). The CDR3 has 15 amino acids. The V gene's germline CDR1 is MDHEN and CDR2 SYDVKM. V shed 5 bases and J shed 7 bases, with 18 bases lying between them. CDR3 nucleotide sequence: TGTGCCAGCAGTGAACCGAGAATGGGGGGTAACATTCAGTACTTC. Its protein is CASSEPRMGGNIQYF.

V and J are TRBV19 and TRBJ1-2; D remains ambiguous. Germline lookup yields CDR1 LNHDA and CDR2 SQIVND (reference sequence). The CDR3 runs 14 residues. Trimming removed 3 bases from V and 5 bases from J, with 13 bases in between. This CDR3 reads CASSIRLTAYGYTF. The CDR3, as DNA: TGTGCCAGTAGTATTAGGTTAACAGCTTATGGCTACACCTTC.